Given below is one T cell receptor (beta chain) in context. The sample holds many counts of this clonotype. Which antigen it targets is not known. No much larger clone exists at a distance of one base, and base qualities are not known. TCR beta CDR3 regions were amplified from RNA transcripts. The TCR CDR3 was subjected to a first round of RT-PCR using the HTBI primer set and the Qiagen OneStep RT-PCR kit. Libraries were constructed in a second round of multiplex PCR, after which size selection and purification were performed. Libraries were sequenced paired-end with 100 bp reads on an Illumina HiSeq2000. Per the original workflow: Raw data were processed with SOAPnuke, discarding reads with adapters, uncalled bases, mean Phred below 15, or no exact constant-primer or identifier match. COPE v1.2.5 was used to merge the high-quality paired reads, and each unique nucleotide sequence was defined as a clonotype. MiTCR v1.1 was used to align the clonotypes against IMGT TRBV, TRBD and TRBJ reference segments. Analysis was restricted to V-J combinations with a frequency above 0.0001, which covered about 99% of repertoires. A TCS score was defined as the ratio between F50 (clonal expansion) and ExV (chaos), using BLOSUM62-based TCRdist between CDR3 peptides within each V-J. Welch's t-statistics and random forest reduced roughly 540 V-J features to 13, which were used in a naive Bayes classifier (R e1071). The Morisita-Horn index was used to measure how similar the thyroid and blood repertoires were. TCRdb reran the public reads through fastp at Q25 and MiXCR, keeping productive beta chains. CDR3 protein sequences are deduplicated, and each keeps its most common genes and DNA. For this entry, the V and J calls and clone size follow TCRdb and not the study's own pipeline. For this sample the table gives roughly 560,000 distinct CDR3 sequences, of which over 12% were detected only once. The top ten hold 3.5% to 4.5% of the sample.

Via the germline V gene, CDR1 is MNHEY and CDR2 SVGEGT. The CDR3 measures 13 amino acids from cysteine to phenylalanine. Only the CDR3 portion is preserved as DNA: 39 bases, with reading frame beginning at the first base. At the junction V is shortened by 6 bases and J by 8 bases, with 16 bases in between. Ophthalmopathy patients had moderately to severely active disease, with a Clinical Activity Score of 3 or more, a NOSPECS grade of 4 or more, and a disease duration of less than 3 months. Exclusion was applied to patients with uncontrolled infections, other autoimmune diseases, pregnancy or lactation. Clinical symptoms, serum thyroxine and TRAb, thyroid ultrasound, and orbital computed tomography formed the basis for the diagnoses. PBMCs were separated from 7.5 to 10 ml of fresh peripheral blood using Ficoll-Paque density gradient centrifugation. Trizol reagent was used to extract total RNA, and RNA quality was then checked on an Agilent 2100 Bioanalyzer.

The data belong to a study of T cells in Graves' hyperthyroidism and ophthalmopathy (dated by TCRdb to between 2017 and 2020). In the study overall: Peripheral blood was collected at initial diagnosis, before any treatment. In about 6 Graves' hyperthyroidism patients, the study also compared T-cell repertoires from thyroid tissue with T-cell repertoires from blood. Once sampling was done, hyperthyroidism patients were given methimazole at a starting dose of 30 mg daily, whereas ophthalmopathy patients were given high-dose intravenous methylprednisolone. The paper describes TCR Vbeta CDR3 sequencing of roughly 130 peripheral blood samples, made up of roughly 40 ophthalmopathy patients, approximately 73 hyperthyroidism patients and roughly 17 progressor patients. A discovery cohort of about a hundred patients, about 40 with Graves' ophthalmopathy and approximately 57 with stable Graves' hyperthyroidism, was used to find distinguishing TCR V-J signatures. The 100 discovery patients were divided at random into training and test sets in a 7:3 ratio. Prospective prediction of ophthalmopathy was tested in an independent validation cohort of fewer than 20 hyperthyroidism patients and 17 patients who later progressed to ophthalmopathy.

What the research found in general, with its limitations: In validation, the model predicted progression to ophthalmopathy a median of around 6.5 months before onset, with approximately 68% sensitivity and just under 75% specificity. A 13 V-J signature model separated ophthalmopathy from stable hyperthyroidism, with over 85% sensitivity and roughly 82% specificity in cross-validation and 80%/75% in testing. Sample size was not statistically predetermined, and investigators were not blinded to group allocation. Most expanded thyroid clonotypes (frequency above 0.001) were also detected in blood, a finding suggesting that blood repertoires may reflect thyroid immune responses.

This clonotype was sampled from a woman in her 40s with Graves' ophthalmopathy. The chain employs TRBV6-2 or TRBV6-3 and TRBJ1-2; no D gene call is confident. Sequenced material: blood. The CDR3 region has the sequence CASSKEPKGGYTF. Read as DNA, the sequence is TGTGCCAGCAGCAAAGAGCCAAAGGGAGGCTACACCTTC.